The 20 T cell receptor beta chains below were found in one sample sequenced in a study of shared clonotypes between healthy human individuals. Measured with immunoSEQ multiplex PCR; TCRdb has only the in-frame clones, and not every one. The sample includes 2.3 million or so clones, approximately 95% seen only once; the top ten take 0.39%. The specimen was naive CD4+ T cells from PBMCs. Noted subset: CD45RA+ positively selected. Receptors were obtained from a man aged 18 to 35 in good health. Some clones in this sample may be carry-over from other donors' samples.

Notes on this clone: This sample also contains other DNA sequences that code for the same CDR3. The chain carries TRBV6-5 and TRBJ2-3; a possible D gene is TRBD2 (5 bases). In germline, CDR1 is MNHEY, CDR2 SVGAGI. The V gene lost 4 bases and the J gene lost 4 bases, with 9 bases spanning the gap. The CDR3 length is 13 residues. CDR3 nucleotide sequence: TGTGCCAGCAGTTCCCCCGGGGCAGATACGCAGTATTTT. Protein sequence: CASSSPGADTQYF.

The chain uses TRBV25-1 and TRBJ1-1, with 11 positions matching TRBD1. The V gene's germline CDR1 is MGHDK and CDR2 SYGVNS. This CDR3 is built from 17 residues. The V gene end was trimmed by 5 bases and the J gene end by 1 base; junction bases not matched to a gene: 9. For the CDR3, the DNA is TGTGCCAGCAGTAGGACAGGGGGCAGCGTGGGGAACACTGAAGCTTTCTTT. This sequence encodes CASSRTGGSVGNTEAFF. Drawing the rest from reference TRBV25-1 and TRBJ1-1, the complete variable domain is EADIYQTPRYLVIGTGKKITLECSQTMGHDKMYWYQQDPGMELHLIHYSYGVNSTEKGDLSSESTVSRIRTEHFPLTLESARPSHTSQYLCASSRTGGSVGNTEAFFGQGTRLTVV.

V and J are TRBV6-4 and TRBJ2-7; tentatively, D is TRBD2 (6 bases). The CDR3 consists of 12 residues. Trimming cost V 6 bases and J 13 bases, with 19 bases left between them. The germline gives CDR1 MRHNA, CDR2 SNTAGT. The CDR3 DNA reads TGTGCCAGCAGCGGGGGACCGCCCTACCATTACTTC. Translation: CASSGGPPYHYF.

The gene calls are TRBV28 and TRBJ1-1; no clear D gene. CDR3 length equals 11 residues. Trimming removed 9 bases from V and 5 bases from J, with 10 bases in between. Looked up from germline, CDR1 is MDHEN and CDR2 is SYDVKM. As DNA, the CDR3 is TGTGCCAGTGCCCTGCCTACTGAAGCTTTCTTT. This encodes CASALPTEAFF.

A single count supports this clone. This CDR3 reads CASSLGIPGQAYEQYF. In nucleotides, the CDR3 is TGTGCCAGCAGCTTAGGCATTCCGGGACAGGCCTACGAGCAGTACTTC. The chain recombines TRBV7-9 with TRBJ2-7, with TRBD1 matching 8 bases. The CDR3 is 16 residues long. J was trimmed by 2 bases and V by 1 base; bases with no gene match: 7. Per the germline V gene, CDR1 is SEHNR and CDR2 is FQNEAQ (reference sequence). The complete variable domain, with remaining parts taken from reference TRBV7-9 and TRBJ2-7, reads DTGVSQNPRHKITKRGQNVTFRCDPISEHNRLYWYRQTLGQGPEFLTYFQNEAQLEKSRLLSDRFSAERPKGSFSTLEIQRTEQGDSAMYLCASSLGIPGQAYEQYFGPGTRLTVT.

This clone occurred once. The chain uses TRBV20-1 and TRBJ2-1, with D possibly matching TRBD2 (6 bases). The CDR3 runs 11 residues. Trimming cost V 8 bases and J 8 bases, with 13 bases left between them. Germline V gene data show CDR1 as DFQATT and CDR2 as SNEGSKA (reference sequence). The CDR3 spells CSLRRAHEQFF. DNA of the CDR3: TGCAGTCTCCGGAGGGCCCATGAGCAGTTCTTC.

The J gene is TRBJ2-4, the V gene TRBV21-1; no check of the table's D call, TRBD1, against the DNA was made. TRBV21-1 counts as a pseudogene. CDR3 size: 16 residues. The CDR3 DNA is TGTGCCAGCAGCCCTCGGACAGGGGGCCTCAAAAACATTCAGTACTTC. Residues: CASSPRTGGLKNIQYF.

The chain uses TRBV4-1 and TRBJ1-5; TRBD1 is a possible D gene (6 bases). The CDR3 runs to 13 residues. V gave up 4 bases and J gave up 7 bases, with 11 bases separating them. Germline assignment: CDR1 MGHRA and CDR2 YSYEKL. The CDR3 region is CASSLQGEQPQHF. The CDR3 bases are TGCGCCAGCAGCCTACAGGGTGAACAGCCCCAGCATTTT.

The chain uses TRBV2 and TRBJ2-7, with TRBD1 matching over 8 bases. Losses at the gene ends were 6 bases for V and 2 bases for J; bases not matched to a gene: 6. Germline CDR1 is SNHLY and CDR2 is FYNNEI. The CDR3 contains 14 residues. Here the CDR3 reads CASRMTGEAYEQYF. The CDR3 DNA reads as TGTGCCAGCAGGATGACAGGGGAGGCCTACGAGCAGTACTTC.

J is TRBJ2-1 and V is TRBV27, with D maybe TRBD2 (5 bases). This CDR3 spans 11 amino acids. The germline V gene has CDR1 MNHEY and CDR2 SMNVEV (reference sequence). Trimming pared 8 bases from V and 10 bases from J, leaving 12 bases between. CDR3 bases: TGTGCCAGCCGGCACCGGGAAGAGCAGTTCTTC. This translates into CASRHREEQFF.

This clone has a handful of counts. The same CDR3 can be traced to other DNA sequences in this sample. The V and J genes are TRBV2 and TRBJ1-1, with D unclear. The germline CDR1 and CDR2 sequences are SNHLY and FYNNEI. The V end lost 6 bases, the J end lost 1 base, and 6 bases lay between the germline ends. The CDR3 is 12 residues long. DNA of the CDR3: TGTGCCAGCAGCGGGGAGAACACTGAAGCTTTCTTT. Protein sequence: CASSGENTEAFF.

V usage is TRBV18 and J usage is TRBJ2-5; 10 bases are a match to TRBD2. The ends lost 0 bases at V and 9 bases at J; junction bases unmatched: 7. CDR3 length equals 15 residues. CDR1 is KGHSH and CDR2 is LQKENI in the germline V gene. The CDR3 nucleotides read TGTGCCAGCTCACCACCTCCTAGCGGGAGTCGGTCCCAGTACTTC. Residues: CASSPPPSGSRSQYF.

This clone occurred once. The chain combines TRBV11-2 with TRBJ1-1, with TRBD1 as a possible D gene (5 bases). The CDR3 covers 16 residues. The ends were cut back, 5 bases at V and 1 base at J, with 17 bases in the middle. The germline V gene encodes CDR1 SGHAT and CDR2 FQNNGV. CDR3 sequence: CASSGIGARKNTEAFF. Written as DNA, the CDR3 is TGTGCCAGCAGCGGGATAGGGGCCAGAAAGAACACTGAAGCTTTCTTT.

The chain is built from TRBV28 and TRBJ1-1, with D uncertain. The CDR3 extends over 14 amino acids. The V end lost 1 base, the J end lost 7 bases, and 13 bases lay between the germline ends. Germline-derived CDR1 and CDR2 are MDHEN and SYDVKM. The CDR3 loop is CASSLLGPAFEAFF. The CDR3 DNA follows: TGTGCCAGCAGTTTATTAGGCCCAGCTTTTGAAGCTTTCTTT.

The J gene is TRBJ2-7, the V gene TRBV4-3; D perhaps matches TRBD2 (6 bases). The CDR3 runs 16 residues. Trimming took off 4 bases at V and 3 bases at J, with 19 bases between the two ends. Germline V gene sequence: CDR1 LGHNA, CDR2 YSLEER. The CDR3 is CASSRIASGYNYEQYF. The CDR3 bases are TGCGCCAGCAGCCGGATTGCAAGCGGGTACAACTACGAGCAGTACTTC.

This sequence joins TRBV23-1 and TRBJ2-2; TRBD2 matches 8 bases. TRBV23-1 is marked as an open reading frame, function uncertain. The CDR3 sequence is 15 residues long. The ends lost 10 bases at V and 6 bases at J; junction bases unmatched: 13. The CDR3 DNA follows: TGCGCCACCCAGGCTAACGGGAGGGGGGCCGGGGAGCTGTTTTTT. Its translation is CATQANGRGAGELFF.

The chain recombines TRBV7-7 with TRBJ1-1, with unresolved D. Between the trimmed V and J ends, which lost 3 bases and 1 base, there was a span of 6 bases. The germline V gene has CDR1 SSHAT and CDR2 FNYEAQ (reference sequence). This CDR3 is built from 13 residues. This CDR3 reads CASSFNRNTEAFF. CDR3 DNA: TGTGCCAGCAGCTTCAACAGGAACACTGAAGCTTTCTTT.

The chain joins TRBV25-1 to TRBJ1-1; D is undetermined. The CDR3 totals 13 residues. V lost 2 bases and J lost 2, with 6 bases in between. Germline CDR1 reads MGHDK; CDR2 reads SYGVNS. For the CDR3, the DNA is TGTGCCAGCAGTGAACTCGCTAACACTGAAGCTTTCTTT. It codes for CASSELANTEAFF.

This CDR3 is CASSLEDSTEAFF. The CDR3 DNA reads TGTGCCAGCAGCTTAGAGGACAGCACTGAAGCTTTCTTT. This chain links TRBV7-9 with TRBJ1-1; perhaps TRBD1 as D (6 bases). The V gene's germline CDR1 is SEHNR and CDR2 FQNEAQ (reference sequence). The CDR3 spans 13 residues. V dropped 1 base and J dropped 4 bases, with 7 bases sitting between them.

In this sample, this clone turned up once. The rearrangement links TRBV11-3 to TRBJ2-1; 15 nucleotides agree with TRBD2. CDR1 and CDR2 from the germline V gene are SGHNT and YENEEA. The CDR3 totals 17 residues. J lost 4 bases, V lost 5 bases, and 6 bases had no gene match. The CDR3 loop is CASSEGLAGGSYNEQFF. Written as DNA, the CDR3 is TGTGCCAGCAGCGAGGGACTAGCGGGAGGCTCTTACAATGAGCAGTTCTTC.